The source of this TCR beta chain is a study of cytomegalovirus exposure and HLA in healthy donors. General study results and limits: Indistinguishability led to the exclusion of some V segments, TRBV6-2 and TRBV6-3 included. Sequencing depth roughly uniform across donors was assumed in presence/absence analyses.

The CDR3 length is 12 residues. The germline V gene encodes CDR1 LNHDA and CDR2 SQIVND (reference sequence). Trimming took 3 bases from V and 4 from J, leaving 6 bases between them. 13 Jbeta primers and 60 Vbeta primers were used for the PCR. Authors' analysis steps: Approximately 11 million shared chains were among approximately 80 million unique TCR beta chains counted in a later analysis. Only in-frame clones appear in the TCRdb table, and some are missing; sequencing was by immunoSEQ multiplex PCR. For V, J and clone size, that table is used; D and trimming come from the DNA. This table holds more than 140,000 clones, approximately 78% found once. About this clone itself: Its specificity is not known.

The chain is built from TRBV19 and TRBJ1-1; D is undetermined. Sequencing was performed on PBMCs. This clonotype was obtained from a man aged 18 to 29 in good health and CMV-seropositive. CDR3 in amino acids: CASSISRTEAFF. CDR3 coding DNA: TGTGCCAGTAGTATCTCGCGCACTGAAGCTTTCTTT.